A single sample is the source of the 14 T cell receptor beta chains below, sequenced in a study of a mutant IDH1 vaccine in newly diagnosed glioma. The time point is: baseline, week 1 (first vaccination visit). Indicated treatment: pre-vaccination baseline after standard-of-care therapy. Here immunoSEQ multiplex PCR was the method, and the copy in TCRdb shows in-frame clones only, minus some. The data contain roughly 70,000 clones, 83% of them singletons. The sample was peripheral blood mononuclear cells (PBMCs), taken from a glioma patient treated with radiotherapy, temozolomide or both. These receptors were obtained from a woman aged 18-29 years with glioma. Some clones in this sample may be carry-over from other donors' samples.

This chain uses TRBV19 with TRBJ2-7; 12 bases agree with TRBD2. CDR1 is LNHDA and CDR2 is SQIVND in the germline V gene (reference sequence). This CDR3 has 18 residues. Unmatched junction bases numbered 10, after V lost 4 bases and J lost 0 bases. The DNA for the CDR3 is TGTGCCAGTAGTACGACTAGCGGGGGAGTTTTTAGCTCCTACGAGCAGTACTTC. It is translated as CASSTTSGGVFSSYEQYF.

The genes are TRBV27 and TRBJ1-2, with D perhaps TRBD1 (5 bases). The germline gives CDR1 MNHEY, CDR2 SMNVEV (reference sequence). Trimming took off 6 bases at V and 4 bases at J, with 12 bases between the two ends. The CDR3 is 13 residues long. The CDR3 nucleotides read TGTGCCAGCAGACCATCGGGGCTCTATGGCTACACCTTC. Translated, it gives CASRPSGLYGYTF.

DNA for the CDR3: TGTGCCAGCAGTGAACTGGAGACCCAGTACTTC. Translation: CASSELETQYF. V gene TRBV2 combines with J gene TRBJ2-5; D not resolved. The CDR3 is 11 amino acids. Germline CDR1 is SNHLY and CDR2 is FYNNEI. Trimming took 2 bases from V and 5 from J, leaving 3 bases between them. Together with reference TRBV2 and TRBJ2-5, the CDR3 gives the full variable domain: EPEVTQTPSHQVTQMGQEVILRCVPISNHLYFYWYRQILGQKVEFLVSFYNNEISEKSEIFDDQFSVERPDGSNFTLKIRSTKLEDSAMYFCASSELETQYFGPGTRLLVL.

The chain uses TRBV10-3 and TRBJ2-3; the match to TRBD2 covers 11 bases. This CDR3 is built from 15 residues. V lost 6 bases to trimming and J lost 2 bases; unmatched junction nucleotides: 4. Germline V gene sequence: CDR1 ENHRY, CDR2 SYGVKD. CDR3 region: CAIRGTSGHTDTQYF. CDR3 in DNA: TGTGCCATCAGAGGGACTAGCGGACACACAGATACGCAGTATTTT.

This clone was observed once. The CDR3 DNA reads TGTGCCAGCAGTCTCGGACTGGACGGCGAGCAGTACTTC. Its translation: CASSLGLDGEQYF. The chain carries TRBV6-5 and TRBJ2-7; a weak D match, TRBD2 (5 bases). Germline V CDR1 and CDR2: MNHEY, SVGAGI. The CDR3 sequence is 13 residues long. V gave up 5 bases and J gave up 6 bases, with 14 bases separating them.

This clone appeared a single time. The chain carries TRBV2 and TRBJ1-1; D might be TRBD1 (5 bases). Germline lookup yields CDR1 SNHLY and CDR2 FYNNEI. This CDR3 comprises 13 residues. Trimming pared 6 bases from V and 1 base from J, leaving 9 bases between. The CDR3 loop reads CASRGRQNTEAFF. The CDR3 region has the DNA TGTGCCAGCAGGGGACGCCAGAACACTGAAGCTTTCTTT.

The rearrangement joins TRBV14 to TRBJ2-7, with D perhaps matching TRBD1 (5 bases). The germline V gene encodes CDR1 SGHDN and CDR2 FVKESK. Trimming took 3 bases from V and 4 from J, leaving 10 bases between them. The CDR3 runs 13 residues. This chain's CDR3 is CASSHGGAYEQYF. The CDR3 DNA reads as TGTGCCAGCAGCCACGGTGGGGCGTACGAGCAGTACTTC.

The J gene is TRBJ1-2, the V gene TRBV7-9, with TRBD1 matching 7 bases. The trim removed 5 bases at V and 7 bases at J, leaving 4 bases unmatched. The CDR3 runs to 12 residues. In germline, CDR1 is SEHNR, CDR2 FQNEAQ (reference sequence). CDR3 amino acids: CASSPGGAGYTF. CDR3 DNA sequence: TGTGCCAGCAGCCCAGGGGGGGCTGGCTACACCTTC.

The V call is TRBV5-1, the J call TRBJ2-3; 15 nucleotides match TRBD2. Germline V gene data show CDR1 as SGHRS and CDR2 as YFSETQ. Trimming removed 5 bases from V and 1 base from J; junction bases left unmatched: 5. CDR3 length: 17 residues. CDR3 in DNA: TGCGCCAGCAGACGAGGACTAGCGGGAGGGGGCACAGATACGCAGTATTTT. Translated, it gives CASRRGLAGGGTDTQYF.

The rearrangement joins TRBV6-5 to TRBJ2-2, with D unresolved. V was cut by 6 bases and J by 2 bases, with 13 bases left in between. The CDR3 length is 15 residues. The V gene's germline CDR1 is MNHEY and CDR2 SVGAGI. CDR3 sequence (DNA): TGTGCCAGCAGCCGAGGACGTTCCAACACCGGGGAGCTGTTTTTT. As protein: CASSRGRSNTGELFF.

The chain links TRBV6-5 to TRBJ1-4; the D is unclear. V was clipped by 6 bases and J by 4 bases, with 15 bases between them. The germline V gene has CDR1 MNHEY and CDR2 SVGAGI. This CDR3 is built from 15 residues. CDR3 bases: TGTGCCAGCAGCTCCGCACCGGGCCTTAATGAAAAACTGTTTTTT. Protein sequence: CASSSAPGLNEKLFF.

This chain links TRBV6-1 with TRBJ2-7, with TRBD1 matching over 9 bases. The CDR3 extends over 14 amino acids. Trimming at V came to 6 bases and at J to 2 bases, leaving 5 bases not matched to a gene. Germline V gene sequence: CDR1 MNHNS, CDR2 SASEGT. CDR3 DNA sequence: TGTGCCAGCAGCTTCAGACAGGGGGCCTACGAGCAGTACTTC. This sequence encodes CASSFRQGAYEQYF.

The chain combines TRBV10-3 with TRBJ2-5; D is perhaps TRBD2 (5 bases). Germline values: CDR1 ENHRY, CDR2 SYGVKD. The ends were cut back, 3 bases at V and 1 base at J, with 9 bases in the middle. The CDR3 extends over 14 amino acids. The CDR3 sequence: CAISDTGVQETQYF. DNA of the CDR3: TGTGCCATCAGTGATACCGGGGTCCAAGAGACCCAGTACTTC.

This chain connects TRBV5-1 to TRBJ1-1; unclear D gene. The CDR3 length is 13 residues. V shed 2 bases and J shed 3 bases, with 8 bases lying between them. Germline lookup yields CDR1 SGHRS and CDR2 YFSETQ. This chain's CDR3 is CASSFEMDTEAFF. CDR3 sequence (DNA): TGCGCCAGCAGCTTTGAAATGGACACTGAAGCTTTCTTT.